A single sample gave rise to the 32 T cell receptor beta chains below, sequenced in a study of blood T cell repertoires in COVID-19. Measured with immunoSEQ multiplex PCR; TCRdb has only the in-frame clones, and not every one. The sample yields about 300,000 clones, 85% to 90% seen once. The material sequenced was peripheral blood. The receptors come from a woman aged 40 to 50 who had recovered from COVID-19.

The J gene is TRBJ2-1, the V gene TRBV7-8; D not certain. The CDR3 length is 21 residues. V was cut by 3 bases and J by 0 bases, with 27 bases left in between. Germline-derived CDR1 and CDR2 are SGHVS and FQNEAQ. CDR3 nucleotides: TGTGCCAGCAGCTTGATCCGATTAGCCGTTCGCCCCGTGGGCTCCTACAATGAGCAGTTCTTC. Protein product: CASSLIRLAVRPVGSYNEQFF.

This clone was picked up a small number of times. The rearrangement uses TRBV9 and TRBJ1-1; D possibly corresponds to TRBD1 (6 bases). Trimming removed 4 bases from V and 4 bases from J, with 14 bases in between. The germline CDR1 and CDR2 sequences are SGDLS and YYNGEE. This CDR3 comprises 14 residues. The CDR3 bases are TGTGCCAGCAGCATAACAGGGTTGAGCACTGAAGCTTTCTTT. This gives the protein CASSITGLSTEAFF.

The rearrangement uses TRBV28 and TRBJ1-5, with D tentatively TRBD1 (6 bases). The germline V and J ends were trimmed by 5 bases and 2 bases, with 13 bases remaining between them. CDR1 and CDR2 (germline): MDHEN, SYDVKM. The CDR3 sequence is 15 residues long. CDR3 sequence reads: CASSTPRTGNQPQHF. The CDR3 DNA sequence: TGTGCCAGCAGTACACCGAGGACAGGCAATCAGCCCCAGCATTTT.

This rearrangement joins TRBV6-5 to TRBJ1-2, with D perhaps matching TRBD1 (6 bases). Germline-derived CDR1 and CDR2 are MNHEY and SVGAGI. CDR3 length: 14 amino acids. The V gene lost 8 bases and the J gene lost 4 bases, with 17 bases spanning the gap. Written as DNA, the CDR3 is TGTGCCAGCGGATGGTACAGGGCGGGCTATGGCTACACCTTC. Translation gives CASGWYRAGYGYTF.

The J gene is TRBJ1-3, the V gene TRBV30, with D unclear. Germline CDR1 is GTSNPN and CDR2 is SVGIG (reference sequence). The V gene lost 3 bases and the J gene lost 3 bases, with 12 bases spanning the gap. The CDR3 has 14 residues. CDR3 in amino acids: CAWSPDTHGNTIYF. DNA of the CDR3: TGTGCCTGGAGCCCAGATACCCATGGAAACACCATATATTTT.

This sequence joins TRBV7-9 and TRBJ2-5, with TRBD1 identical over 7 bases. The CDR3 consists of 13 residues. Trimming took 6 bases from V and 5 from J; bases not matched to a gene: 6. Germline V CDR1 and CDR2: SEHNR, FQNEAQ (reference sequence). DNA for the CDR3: TGTGCCAGCAGAACGGACAGGTCTGAGACCCAGTACTTC. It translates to CASRTDRSETQYF.

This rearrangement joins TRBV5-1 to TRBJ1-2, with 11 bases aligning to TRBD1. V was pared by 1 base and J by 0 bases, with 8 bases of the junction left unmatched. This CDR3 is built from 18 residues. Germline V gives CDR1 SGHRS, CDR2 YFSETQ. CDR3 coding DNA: TGCGCCAGCAGCTTGTGGACAGGGGGCGACCTAGCTAACTATGGCTACACCTTC. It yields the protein CASSLWTGGDLANYGYTF.

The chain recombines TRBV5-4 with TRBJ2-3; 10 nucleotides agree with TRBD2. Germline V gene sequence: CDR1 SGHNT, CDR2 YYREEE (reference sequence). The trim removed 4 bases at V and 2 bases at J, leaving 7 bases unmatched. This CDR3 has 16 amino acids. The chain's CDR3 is CASSENSGGSTDTQYF. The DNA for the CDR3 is TGTGCCAGCAGCGAGAATAGCGGGGGGTCCACAGATACGCAGTATTTT.

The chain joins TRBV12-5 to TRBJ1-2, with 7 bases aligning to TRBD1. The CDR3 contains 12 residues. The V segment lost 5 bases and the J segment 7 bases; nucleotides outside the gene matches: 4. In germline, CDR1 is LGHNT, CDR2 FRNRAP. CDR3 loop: CASGTGVGGYTF. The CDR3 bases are TGTGCTAGTGGTACAGGGGTGGGTGGCTACACCTTC.

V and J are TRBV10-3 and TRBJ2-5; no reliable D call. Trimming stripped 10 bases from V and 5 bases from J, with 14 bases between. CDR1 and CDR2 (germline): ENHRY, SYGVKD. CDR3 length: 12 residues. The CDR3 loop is CATGTSGETQYF. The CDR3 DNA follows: TGTGCCACGGGTACGTCGGGTGAGACCCAGTACTTC.

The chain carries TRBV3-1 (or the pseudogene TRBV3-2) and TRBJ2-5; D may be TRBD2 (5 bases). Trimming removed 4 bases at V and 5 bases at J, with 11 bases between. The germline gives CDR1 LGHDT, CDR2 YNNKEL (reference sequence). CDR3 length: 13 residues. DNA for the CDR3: TGTGCCAGCAGCCCCATCGGGATTGAGACCCAGTACTTC. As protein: CASSPIGIETQYF.

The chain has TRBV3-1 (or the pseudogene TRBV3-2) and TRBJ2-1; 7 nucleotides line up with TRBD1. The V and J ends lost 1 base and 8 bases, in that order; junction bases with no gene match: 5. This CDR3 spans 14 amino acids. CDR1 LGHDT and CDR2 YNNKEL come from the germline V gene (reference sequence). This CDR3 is CASSQGATGDEQFF. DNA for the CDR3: TGTGCCAGCAGCCAAGGTGCTACAGGGGATGAGCAGTTCTTC.

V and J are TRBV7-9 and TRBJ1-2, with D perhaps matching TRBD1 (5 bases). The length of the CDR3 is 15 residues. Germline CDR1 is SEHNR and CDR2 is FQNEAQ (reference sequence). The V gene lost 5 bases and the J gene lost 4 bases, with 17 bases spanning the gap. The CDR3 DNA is TGTGCCAGCAGCACGCACTCGCAGGGACTCTATGGCTACACCTTC. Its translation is CASSTHSQGLYGYTF.

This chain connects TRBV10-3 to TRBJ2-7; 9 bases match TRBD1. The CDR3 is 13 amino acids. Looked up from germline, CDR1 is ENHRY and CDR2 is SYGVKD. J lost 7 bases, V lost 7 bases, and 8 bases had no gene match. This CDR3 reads CAINRDRAEEQYF. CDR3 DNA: TGTGCCATCAATCGGGACAGGGCTGAAGAGCAGTACTTC.

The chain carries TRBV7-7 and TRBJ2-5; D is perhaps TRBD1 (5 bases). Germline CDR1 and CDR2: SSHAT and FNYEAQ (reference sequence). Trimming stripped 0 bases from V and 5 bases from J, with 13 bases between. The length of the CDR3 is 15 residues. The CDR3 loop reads CASSLARQGWETQYF. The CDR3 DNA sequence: TGTGCCAGCAGCTTAGCGCGGCAGGGCTGGGAGACCCAGTACTTC. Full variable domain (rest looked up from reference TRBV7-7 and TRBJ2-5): GAGVSQSPRYKVTKRGQDVTLRCDPISSHATLYWYQQALGQGPEFLTYFNYEAQPDKSGLPSDRFSAERPEGSISTLTIQRTEQRDSAMYRCASSLARQGWETQYFGPGTRLLVL.

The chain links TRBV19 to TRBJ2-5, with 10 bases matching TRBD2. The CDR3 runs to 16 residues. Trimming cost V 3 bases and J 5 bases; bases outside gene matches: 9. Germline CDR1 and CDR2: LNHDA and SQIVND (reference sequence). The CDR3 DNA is TGTGCCAGTAGTATTACTAGCGGGGTGATTCCTGAGACCCAGTACTTC. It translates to CASSITSGVIPETQYF.

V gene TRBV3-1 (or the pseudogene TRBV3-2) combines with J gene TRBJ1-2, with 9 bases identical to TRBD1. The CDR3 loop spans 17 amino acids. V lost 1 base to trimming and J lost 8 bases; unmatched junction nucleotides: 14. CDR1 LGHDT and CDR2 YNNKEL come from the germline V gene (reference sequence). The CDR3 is CASSQGPGQGIPGGYTF. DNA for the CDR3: TGTGCCAGCAGCCAAGGTCCCGGACAGGGGATCCCGGGGGGCTACACCTTC.

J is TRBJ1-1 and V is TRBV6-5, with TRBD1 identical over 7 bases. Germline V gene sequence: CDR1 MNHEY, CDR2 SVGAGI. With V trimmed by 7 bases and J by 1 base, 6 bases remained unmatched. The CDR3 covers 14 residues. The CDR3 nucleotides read TGTGCCAGCATTTCCCGGACAGGGAACACTGAAGCTTTCTTT. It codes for CASISRTGNTEAFF.

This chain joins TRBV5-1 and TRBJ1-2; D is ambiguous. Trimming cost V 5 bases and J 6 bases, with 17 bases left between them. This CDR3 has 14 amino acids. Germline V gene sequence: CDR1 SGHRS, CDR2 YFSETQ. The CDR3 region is CASSQQEGENGYTF. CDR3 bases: TGCGCCAGCAGTCAACAAGAGGGCGAAAATGGCTACACCTTC.

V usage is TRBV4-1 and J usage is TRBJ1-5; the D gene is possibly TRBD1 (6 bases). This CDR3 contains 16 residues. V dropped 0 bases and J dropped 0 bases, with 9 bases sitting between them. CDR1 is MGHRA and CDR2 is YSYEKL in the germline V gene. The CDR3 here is CASSQEGTYSNQPQHF. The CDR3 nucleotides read TGCGCCAGCAGCCAAGAAGGGACATATAGCAATCAGCCCCAGCATTTT.

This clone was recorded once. The CDR3 sequence: CASSELRAGELFF. The CDR3 coding sequence is TGTGCCAGCAGTGAACTCAGGGCCGGGGAGCTGTTTTTT. The chain joins TRBV2 to TRBJ2-2; tentative D call: TRBD1 (5 bases). V lost 2 bases and J lost 6, with 7 bases in between. This CDR3 is built from 13 residues. Germline CDR1 SNHLY, CDR2 FYNNEI.

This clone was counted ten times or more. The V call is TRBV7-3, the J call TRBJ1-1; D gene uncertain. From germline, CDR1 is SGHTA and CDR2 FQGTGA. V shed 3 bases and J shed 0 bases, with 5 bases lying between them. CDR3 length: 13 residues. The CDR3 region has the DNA TGTGCCAGCAGCTTTCAGTTGAACACTGAAGCTTTCTTT. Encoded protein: CASSFQLNTEAFF.

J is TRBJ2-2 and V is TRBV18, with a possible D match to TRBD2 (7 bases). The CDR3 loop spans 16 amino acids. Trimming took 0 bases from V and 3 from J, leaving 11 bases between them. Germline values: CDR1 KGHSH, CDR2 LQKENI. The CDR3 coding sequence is TGTGCCAGCTCACCACCGGGGGGGCTGGACACCGGGGAGCTGTTTTTT. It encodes CASSPPGGLDTGELFF.

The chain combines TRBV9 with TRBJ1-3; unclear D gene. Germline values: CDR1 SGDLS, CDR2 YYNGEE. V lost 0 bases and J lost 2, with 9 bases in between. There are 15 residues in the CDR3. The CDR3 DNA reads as TGTGCCAGCAGCGTAGGACCGGGAACTGGAAACACCATATATTTT. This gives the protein CASSVGPGTGNTIYF.

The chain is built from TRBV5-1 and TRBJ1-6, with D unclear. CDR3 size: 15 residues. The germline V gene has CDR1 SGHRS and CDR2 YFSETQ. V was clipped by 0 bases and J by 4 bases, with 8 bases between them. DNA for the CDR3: TGCGCCAGCAGCTTGGAGTCCGAGTATAATTCACCCCTCCACTTT. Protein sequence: CASSLESEYNSPLHF.

Here the CDR3 DNA reads TGTGCCGGCCGGGACAGGGGTTATTCACCCCTCCACTTT. Amino acids: CAGRDRGYSPLHF. This rearrangement joins TRBV2 to TRBJ1-6; 10 nucleotides agree with TRBD1. The CDR3 extends over 13 amino acids. Trimming at V came to 11 bases and at J to 8 bases, leaving 6 bases not matched to a gene. CDR1 is SNHLY, CDR2 FYNNEI, per germline.

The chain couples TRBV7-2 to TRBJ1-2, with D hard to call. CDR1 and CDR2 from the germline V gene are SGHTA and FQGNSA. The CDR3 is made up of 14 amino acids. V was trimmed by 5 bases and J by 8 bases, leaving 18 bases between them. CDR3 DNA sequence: TGTGCCAGCAGCCATAAGATGTCGGTTACCGGCTACACCTTC. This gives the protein CASSHKMSVTGYTF.

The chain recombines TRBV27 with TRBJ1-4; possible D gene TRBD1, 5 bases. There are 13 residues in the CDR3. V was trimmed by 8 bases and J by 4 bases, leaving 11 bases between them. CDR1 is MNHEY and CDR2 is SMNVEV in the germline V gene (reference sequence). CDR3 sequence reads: CASARQFNEKLFF. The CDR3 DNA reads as TGTGCCAGCGCCCGACAGTTTAATGAAAAACTGTTTTTT.

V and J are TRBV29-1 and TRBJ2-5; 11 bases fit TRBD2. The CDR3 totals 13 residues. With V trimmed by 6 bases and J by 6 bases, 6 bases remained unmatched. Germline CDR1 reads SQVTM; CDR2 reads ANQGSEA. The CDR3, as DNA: TGCAGCGTCGGTCTAGCGGGGGGACAGACCCAGTACTTC. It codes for CSVGLAGGQTQYF. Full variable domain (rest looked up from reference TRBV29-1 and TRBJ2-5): SAVISQKPSRDICQRGTSLTIQCQVDSQVTMMFWYRQQPGQSLTLIATANQGSEATYESGFVIDKFPISRPNLTFSTLTVSNMSPEDSSIYLCSVGLAGGQTQYFGPGTRLLVL.

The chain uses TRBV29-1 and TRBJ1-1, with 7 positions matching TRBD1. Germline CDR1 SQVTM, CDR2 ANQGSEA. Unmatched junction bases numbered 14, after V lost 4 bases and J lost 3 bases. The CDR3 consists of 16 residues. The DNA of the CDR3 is TGCAGCGTTGTAGGTGTAAGGGGGCAGGTTGACACTGAAGCTTTCTTT. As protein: CSVVGVRGQVDTEAFF.

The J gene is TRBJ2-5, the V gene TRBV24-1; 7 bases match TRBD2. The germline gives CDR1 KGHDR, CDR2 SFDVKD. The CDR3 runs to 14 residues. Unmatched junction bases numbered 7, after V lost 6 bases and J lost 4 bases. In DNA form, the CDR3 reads TGTGCCACCAGTTCGGGGGGAAGCCCAGAGACCCAGTACTTC. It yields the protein CATSSGGSPETQYF.

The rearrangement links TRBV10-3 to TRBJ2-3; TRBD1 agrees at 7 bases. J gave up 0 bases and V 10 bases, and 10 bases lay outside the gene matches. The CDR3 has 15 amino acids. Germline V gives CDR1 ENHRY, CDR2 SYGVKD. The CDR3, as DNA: TGTGCCACGGCCCGAACAGGGGAAAGCACAGATACGCAGTATTTT. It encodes CATARTGESTDTQYF.